The next 24 T cell receptor beta chains were all read from a single sample in a study of cytomegalovirus exposure and HLA in healthy donors. A multiplex PCR was run with 60 Vbeta primers and 13 Jbeta primers. Method: immunoSEQ multiplex PCR; TCRdb's copy keeps in-frame clones and lacks some. The sample comprises 90,000 to 140,000 clones, around 74% of which are singletons, and approximately 1.2% rests with the top ten. Sequenced input: PBMCs. These receptor sequences come from a middle-aged man in good health and CMV-seronegative.

This chain connects TRBV18 to TRBJ2-7; 11 bases map to TRBD2. J lost 2 bases, V lost 5 bases, and 5 bases had no gene match. The CDR3 has 15 residues. The germline V gene has CDR1 KGHSH and CDR2 LQKENI. CDR3 region: CASSSLAGGPYEQYF. CDR3 bases: TGTGCCAGCTCATCGCTAGCGGGAGGACCCTACGAGCAGTACTTC.

The J gene is TRBJ2-7, the V gene TRBV5-1; 12 bases are shared with TRBD2. Germline V gene data show CDR1 as SGHRS and CDR2 as YFSETQ. The V gene end was trimmed by 3 bases and the J gene end by 0 bases; junction bases not matched to a gene: 7. The CDR3 contains 17 residues. The CDR3 sequence: CASSSTSGRPFSYEQYF. CDR3 nucleotide sequence: TGCGCCAGCAGCTCTACTAGCGGGAGGCCCTTCTCCTACGAGCAGTACTTC. Variable domain in full (rest from reference TRBV5-1 and TRBJ2-7): KAGVTQTPRYLIKTRGQQVTLSCSPISGHRSVSWYQQTPGQGLQFLFEYFSETQRNKGNFPGRFSGRQFSNSRSEMNVSTLELGDSALYLCASSSTSGRPFSYEQYFGPGTRLTVT.

V is TRBV4-1 and J is TRBJ2-3; 9 nucleotides match TRBD1. Germline V CDR1 and CDR2: MGHRA, YSYEKL. The CDR3 is 16 residues long. The V gene end was trimmed by 0 bases and the J gene end by 4 bases; junction bases not matched to a gene: 5. The CDR3 sequence is CASSQEWTGVADTQYF. CDR3 DNA: TGCGCCAGCAGCCAAGAGTGGACAGGGGTTGCAGATACGCAGTATTTT.

This sequence joins TRBV5-5 and TRBJ2-1; D is possibly TRBD2 (6 bases). Per germline, CDR1 SGHKS and CDR2 YYEKEE (reference sequence). The CDR3 runs 19 residues. V lost 4 bases and J lost 3, with 26 bases in between. This chain's CDR3 is CASSPSSLGTLPIYNEQFF. CDR3 in DNA: TGTGCCAGCAGCCCGTCTAGCTTGGGGACTCTTCCTATCTACAATGAGCAGTTCTTC.

This clone was counted a single time. The chain employs TRBV20-1 and TRBJ2-1, with D maybe TRBD1 (7 bases). V was cut by 3 bases and J by 10 bases, with 10 bases left in between. The CDR3 covers 11 residues. Germline V gene sequence: CDR1 DFQATT, CDR2 SNEGSKA (reference sequence). The CDR3 protein is CSASRGEEQFF. The CDR3 DNA sequence: TGCAGTGCTAGCAGGGGGGAAGAGCAGTTCTTC.

The V and J genes are TRBV19 and TRBJ2-1, with 12 bases aligning to TRBD1. The V gene end was trimmed by 9 bases and the J gene end by 9 bases; junction bases not matched to a gene: 12. CDR1 and CDR2 (germline): LNHDA, SQIVND (reference sequence). The CDR3 sequence is 15 residues long. The CDR3 sequence: CASRLPGQGAVEQFF. The CDR3 bases are TGTGCCAGCCGGCTCCCGGGACAGGGGGCGGTTGAGCAGTTCTTC.

This chain connects TRBV28 to TRBJ1-3, with no clear D. The CDR3 is made up of 14 amino acids. Per the germline V gene, CDR1 is MDHEN and CDR2 is SYDVKM. V was shortened by 5 bases and J by 3 bases, with 11 bases between the two germline ends. This CDR3 reads CASSPPPSGNTIYF. The CDR3, as DNA: TGTGCCAGCAGTCCCCCCCCGAGTGGAAACACCATATATTTT. Based on the CDR3 plus reference TRBV28 and TRBJ1-3, the full variable domain is DVKVTQSSRYLVKRTGEKVFLECVQDMDHENMFWYRQDPGLGLRLIYFSYDVKMKEKGDIPEGYSVSREKKERFSLILESASTNQTSMYLCASSPPPSGNTIYFGEGSWLTVV.

This chain uses TRBV28 with TRBJ2-3; possible D gene TRBD1, 6 bases. Germline values: CDR1 MDHEN, CDR2 SYDVKM. The CDR3 has 16 amino acids. The V end lost 5 bases, the J end lost 0 bases, and 15 bases lay between the germline ends. The CDR3 spells CASSGYRVRSTDTQYF. Written as DNA, the CDR3 is TGTGCCAGCAGTGGCTACAGGGTGCGGAGCACAGATACGCAGTATTTT.

A few counts support this clone. The chain has TRBV9 and TRBJ2-5, with a tentative D call TRBD2 (5 bases). CDR3 size: 13 residues. Germline V CDR1 and CDR2: SGDLS, YYNGEE. V was pared by 0 bases and J by 3 bases, with 6 bases between. Written as DNA, the CDR3 is TGTGCCAGCAGCGTAGGAGGGAAAGAGACCCAGTACTTC. Translation gives CASSVGGKETQYF.

The rearrangement links TRBV14 to TRBJ2-7; 8 nucleotides line up with TRBD1. Trimming at V came to 4 bases and at J to 2 bases, leaving 7 bases not matched to a gene. The CDR3 has 15 residues. CDR1 and CDR2 (germline): SGHDN, FVKESK. This CDR3 reads CASSLGQGYPYEQYF. DNA of the CDR3: TGTGCCAGCAGCCTTGGACAGGGCTACCCCTACGAGCAGTACTTC.

This sequence joins TRBV30 and TRBJ2-2, with 8 nucleotides matching TRBD2. Trimming cost V 1 base and J 3 bases; bases outside gene matches: 10. Germline-derived CDR1 and CDR2 are GTSNPN and SVGIG (reference sequence). The CDR3 runs 17 residues. CDR3 sequence reads: CAWSAYNSGTYTGELFF. Written as DNA, the CDR3 is TGTGCCTGGAGTGCGTATAATAGCGGGACCTACACCGGGGAGCTGTTTTTT. Variable domain in full (rest from reference TRBV30 and TRBJ2-2): SQTIHQWPATLVQPVGSPLSLECTVEGTSNPNLYWYRQAAGRGLQLLFYSVGIGQISSEVPQNLSASRPQDRQFILSSKKLLLSDSGFYLCAWSAYNSGTYTGELFFGEGSRLTVL.

This clone was observed once. V gene TRBV6-4 combines with J gene TRBJ1-1, with TRBD1 identical over 8 bases. The CDR3 loop spans 14 amino acids. Per the germline V gene, CDR1 is MRHNA and CDR2 is SNTAGT. Losses at the gene ends were 3 bases for V and 0 bases for J; bases not matched to a gene: 0. In nucleotides, the CDR3 is TGTGCCAGCAGTGAGACAGGGGTGAACACTGAAGCTTTCTTT. This codes for CASSETGVNTEAFF.

In this sample, this clone turned up once. One end of the junction fails to match germline, which may point to a read error. The CDR3 region is CASSPGHSNTGELFF. The CDR3 coding sequence is TGTGCTAGCAGCCCGGGACACTCGAACACCGGGGAGCTGTTTTTT. The rearrangement uses TRBV7-7 and TRBJ2-2, with D maybe TRBD1 (6 bases). CDR3 length: 15 amino acids. Germline CDR1 is SSHAT and CDR2 is FNYEAQ (reference sequence).

This clone appeared a few times. This rearrangement joins TRBV5-1 to TRBJ2-1; 14 bases line up with TRBD2. Germline V gene lookup returns CDR1 SGHRS and CDR2 YFSETQ. V shed 0 bases and J 8 bases; nucleotides not matched to a gene: 4. The CDR3 has 16 amino acids. The CDR3 sequence: CASSLGGTSGGYEQFF. CDR3 sequence (DNA): TGCGCCAGCAGCTTGGGTGGGACTAGCGGGGGTTATGAGCAGTTCTTC.

This chain links TRBV19 with TRBJ1-1, with D unclear. Trimming cost V 7 bases and J 4 bases, with 16 bases left between them. Germline CDR1 reads LNHDA; CDR2 reads SQIVND (reference sequence). This CDR3 contains 14 residues. The CDR3 DNA is TGTGCCAGTACTAGGGAGGGCGTGAGCACTGAAGCTTTCTTT. It is translated as CASTREGVSTEAFF.

In the case of this clone: At one end, the junction sequence differs from germline, possibly due to a read error. The chain has TRBV4-2 and TRBJ1-5; 7 nucleotides agree with TRBD1. The length of the CDR3 is 18 residues. From germline, CDR1 is LGHNA and CDR2 YNFKEQ. This chain's CDR3 is CASSQGNQGEVANRPQHF. CDR3 nucleotides: TGTGCCAGCAGCCAAGGCAATCAGGGGGAAGTTGCCAATCGGCCCCAGCATTTT.

The rearrangement uses TRBV28 and TRBJ1-3; no definite D call. The germline gives CDR1 MDHEN, CDR2 SYDVKM. The V gene lost 7 bases and the J gene lost 0 bases, with 10 bases spanning the gap. This CDR3 has 14 amino acids. CDR3 region: CASKEVHSGNTIYF. Written as DNA, the CDR3 is TGTGCCAGCAAGGAGGTTCACTCTGGAAACACCATATATTTT. Together with reference TRBV28 and TRBJ1-3, the CDR3 gives the full variable domain: DVKVTQSSRYLVKRTGEKVFLECVQDMDHENMFWYRQDPGLGLRLIYFSYDVKMKEKGDIPEGYSVSREKKERFSLILESASTNQTSMYLCASKEVHSGNTIYFGEGSWLTVV.

The chain has TRBV5-1 and TRBJ1-1, with D possibly matching TRBD1 (6 bases). Deletions cut 5 bases from V and 6 bases from J, with 20 bases between. The CDR3 consists of 15 residues. CDR1 and CDR2 from the germline V gene are SGHRS and YFSETQ. The CDR3 DNA sequence: TGCGCCAGCAGTTTCCGAGGGGGTGAGGGCGCTGAAGCTTTCTTT. Protein sequence: CASSFRGGEGAEAFF. Full variable domain (outside the CDR3, taken from reference TRBV5-1 and TRBJ1-1): KAGVTQTPRYLIKTRGQQVTLSCSPISGHRSVSWYQQTPGQGLQFLFEYFSETQRNKGNFPGRFSGRQFSNSRSEMNVSTLELGDSALYLCASSFRGGEGAEAFFGQGTRLTVV.

The chain joins TRBV9 to TRBJ2-1; D gene unclear. In germline, CDR1 is SGDLS, CDR2 YYNGEE. This CDR3 has 15 residues. Between the trimmed V and J ends, which lost 0 bases and 3 bases, there was a span of 10 bases. The CDR3 region is CASSVGPPGYNEQFF. Written as DNA, the CDR3 is TGTGCCAGCAGCGTAGGTCCCCCAGGCTACAATGAGCAGTTCTTC.

This clone was seen ten or more times. This chain links TRBV19 with TRBJ2-7, with TRBD2 identical over 11 bases. V was clipped by 10 bases and J by 0 bases; unmatched bases: 8. Germline-derived CDR1 and CDR2 are LNHDA and SQIVND (reference sequence). The CDR3 is 15 amino acids. The CDR3 nucleotides are TGTGCCACCAAACAGACTAGCGGGATCTCCTACGAGCAGTACTTC. This sequence encodes CATKQTSGISYEQYF. Using reference TRBV19 and TRBJ2-7 for the parts outside the CDR3, the full variable domain is DGGITQSPKYLFRKEGQNVTLSCEQNLNHDAMYWYRQDPGQGLRLIYYSQIVNDFQKGDIAEGYSVSREKKESFPLTVTSAQKNPTAFYLCATKQTSGISYEQYFGPGTRLTVT.

The chain links TRBV12-5 to TRBJ1-1; D is ambiguous. Germline-derived CDR1 and CDR2 are LGHNT and FRNRAP. V lost 7 bases, J lost 2 bases, and 5 bases lay in between. This CDR3 is built from 11 residues. The CDR3 DNA reads TGTGCTAGTGCTAAAAACACTGAAGCTTTCTTT. This encodes CASAKNTEAFF. The full variable domain, with the rest looked up from reference TRBV12-5 and TRBJ1-1, is DARVTQTPRHKVTEMGQEVTMRCQPILGHNTVFWYRQTMMQGLELLAYFRNRAPLDDSGMPKDRFSAEMPDATLATLKIQPSEPRDSAVYFCASAKNTEAFFGQGTRLTVV.

V is TRBV18 and J is TRBJ2-7, with a tentative D call TRBD1 (6 bases). The V end lost 5 bases, the J end lost 0 bases, and 11 bases lay between the germline ends. Germline V gives CDR1 KGHSH, CDR2 LQKENI. The CDR3 is made up of 14 amino acids. CDR3 amino acids: CASSSRQDSYEQYF. The CDR3 coding sequence is TGTGCCAGCTCATCCCGACAGGACTCCTACGAGCAGTACTTC.

V and J are TRBV27 and TRBJ2-2; D unresolved. The CDR3 consists of 13 residues. Germline V gene data show CDR1 as MNHEY and CDR2 as SMNVEV (reference sequence). The V and J ends lost 4 bases and 3 bases respectively, with 6 bases between them. The CDR3 spells CASSSSYTGELFF. The CDR3 bases are TGTGCCAGCAGTTCGTCCTACACCGGGGAGCTGTTTTTT.

The chain carries TRBV4-1 and TRBJ2-2, with unresolved D. The CDR3 extends over 13 amino acids. Germline V lookup: CDR1 MGHRA, CDR2 YSYEKL. Trimming pared 4 bases from V and 3 bases from J, leaving 6 bases between. The CDR3 DNA is TGCGCCAGCAGCCCCCCGGACACCGGGGAGCTGTTTTTT. This sequence encodes CASSPPDTGELFF.